Shown below are 16 T cell receptor beta chains from a single sample sequenced in a study of beta chain features in type 1 diabetes. Expressed TCRB transcripts were sequenced, since all the RNA that had been isolated was reverse transcribed. Repertoires were generated with immunoSEQ multiplex PCR, while TCRdb's copy carries only in-frame clones and drops some. The sample lists about 230,000 clones, over 8.5% occurring once. The sample comprised naive CD4+ T cells from blood. These receptors were obtained from a young woman in good health.

This clone was seen a handful of times. The rearrangement joins TRBV27 to TRBJ2-2; D may be TRBD2 (5 bases). The CDR3 has 16 amino acids. Trimming cost V 6 bases and J 0 bases, with 14 bases left between them. Germline-derived CDR1 and CDR2 are MNHEY and SMNVEV (reference sequence). The CDR3 sequence: CASRVREQTNTGELFF. CDR3 nucleotide sequence: TGTGCCAGCAGAGTACGGGAACAGACGAACACCGGGGAGCTGTTTTTT.

This clone came up many times. The genes are TRBV4-1 and TRBJ2-5; 9 nucleotides align to TRBD2. The CDR3 sequence is 15 residues long. Losses at the gene ends were 4 bases for V and 5 bases for J; bases not matched to a gene: 8. CDR1 and CDR2 from the germline V gene are MGHRA and YSYEKL. The DNA of the CDR3 is TGCGCCAGCAGCCCGCTAGGACTAGCGCGGGAGACCCAGTACTTC. It yields the protein CASSPLGLARETQYF.

This clone was found a few times. This chain joins TRBV6-1 and TRBJ2-3; possible D gene TRBD1, 5 bases. V dropped 7 bases and J dropped 6 bases, with 14 bases sitting between them. This CDR3 is 13 amino acids long. Germline CDR1 reads MNHNS; CDR2 reads SASEGT. The CDR3 loop is CASNYGAGDTQYF. The CDR3 DNA reads TGTGCCAGCAATTATGGGGCCGGGGATACGCAGTATTTT.

The table lists this clone with a few counts. The chain recombines TRBV11-2 with TRBJ2-7; D is unresolved. Trimming removed 5 bases at V and 4 bases at J, with 15 bases between. The CDR3 loop spans 14 amino acids. Germline CDR1 reads SGHAT; CDR2 reads FQNNGV. CDR3 amino acids: CASSPVTDLYEQYF. The CDR3 region has the DNA TGTGCCAGCAGCCCGGTCACAGACCTGTACGAGCAGTACTTC.

The chain joins TRBV6-6 to TRBJ2-5; TRBD2 matches at 12 bases. J gave up 2 bases and V 4 bases, and 5 bases lay outside the gene matches. Germline lookup yields CDR1 MNHNY and CDR2 SVGAGI (reference sequence). CDR3 length equals 16 residues. The CDR3 spells CASSSGLAGPQETQYF. The CDR3, as DNA: TGTGCCAGCAGTTCCGGACTAGCGGGACCGCAAGAGACCCAGTACTTC.

The V gene is TRBV10-3, the J gene TRBJ1-1, with 8 bases matching TRBD1. There are 13 residues in the CDR3. Germline V gene sequence: CDR1 ENHRY, CDR2 SYGVKD. V was clipped by 6 bases and J by 4 bases; unmatched bases: 4. The CDR3 nucleotides read TGTGCCATCAGACAGGGGGGTAGCACTGAAGCTTTCTTT. This translates into CAIRQGGSTEAFF.

This clone has ten or more counts. The genes are TRBV29-1 and TRBJ1-1; the D is unclear. CDR3 length equals 13 residues. Trimming shortened V by 5 bases and J by 3 bases, and 13 bases separated the two germline ends. Germline assignment: CDR1 SQVTM and CDR2 ANQGSEA. The CDR3 region is CSVSRESYTEAFF. DNA of the CDR3: TGCAGCGTTTCGCGGGAGTCTTACACTGAAGCTTTCTTT.

The rearrangement uses TRBV6-5 and TRBJ2-7; TRBD2 is a possible D gene (7 bases). The germline V and J ends were trimmed by 5 bases and 6 bases, with 17 bases remaining between them. The germline V gene encodes CDR1 MNHEY and CDR2 SVGAGI. This CDR3 has 14 residues. CDR3 in amino acids: CASSGGGSIFEQYF. The CDR3 region has the DNA TGTGCCAGCAGTGGGGGCGGGAGTATATTCGAGCAGTACTTC.

This clone was found many times. The chain has TRBV5-4 and TRBJ2-1, with D possibly being TRBD2 (5 bases). Trimming removed 0 bases from V and 8 bases from J, with 18 bases in between. The CDR3 contains 16 residues. Germline lookup yields CDR1 SGHNT and CDR2 YYREEE (reference sequence). The CDR3 spells CASSLEASLTGYEQFF. In DNA, the CDR3 is TGTGCCAGCAGCTTGGAGGCTAGCTTAACCGGGTATGAGCAGTTCTTC.

In this sample, this clone turned up a few times. The chain links TRBV7-2 to TRBJ2-5, with 13 bases fitting TRBD2. The CDR3 sequence is 15 residues long. Germline V CDR1 and CDR2: SGHTA, FQGNSA. V trimming: 5 bases; J trimming: 5 bases; junction bases outside the gene matches: 5. The CDR3 sequence: CASSPGLAGFETQYF. The CDR3 region has the DNA TGTGCCAGCAGCCCGGGACTAGCGGGATTTGAGACCCAGTACTTC. Full variable domain (missing parts from reference TRBV7-2 and TRBJ2-5): GAGVSQSPSNKVTEKGKDVELRCDPISGHTALYWYRQSLGQGLEFLIYFQGNSAPDKSGLPSDRFSAERTGGSVSTLTIQRTQQEDSAVYLCASSPGLAGFETQYFGPGTRLLVL.

This clone has just a few counts. The gene calls are TRBV5-1 and TRBJ1-3; tentative D call: TRBD1 (6 bases). V lost 4 bases and J 2 bases, leaving 10 bases between the germline ends. The CDR3 is 14 residues long. In germline, CDR1 is SGHRS, CDR2 YFSETQ. CDR3 amino acids: CASSPEGAGNTIYF. The CDR3 region has the DNA TGCGCCAGCAGCCCTGAGGGGGCTGGAAACACCATATATTTT.

This clone has more than one count but fewer than ten. V is TRBV7-2 and J is TRBJ2-1, with TRBD1 as a possible D gene (5 bases). The CDR3 runs 14 residues. V was pared by 0 bases and J by 5 bases, with 8 bases between. Germline lookup yields CDR1 SGHTA and CDR2 FQGNSA. The CDR3 region is CASSLAAGNNEQFF. CDR3 coding DNA: TGTGCCAGCAGCTTAGCGGCAGGGAACAATGAGCAGTTCTTC.

This clone was detected a few times. The chain links TRBV7-6 to TRBJ1-5, with TRBD1 identical over 8 bases. The V segment lost 4 bases and the J segment 0 bases; nucleotides outside the gene matches: 8. Germline V gene sequence: CDR1 SGHVS, CDR2 FNYEAQ. CDR3 length: 17 amino acids. The CDR3 coding sequence is TGTGCCAGCAGCTCCCAAGGGACAGGTAATAGCAATCAGCCCCAGCATTTT. Translated, it gives CASSSQGTGNSNQPQHF.

The chain recombines TRBV5-1 with TRBJ1-2; D gene ambiguous. The germline gives CDR1 SGHRS, CDR2 YFSETQ. The CDR3 length is 14 residues. Trimming cost V 4 bases and J 6 bases, with 16 bases left between them. This chain's CDR3 is CASSPRVGVHGYTF. The CDR3 nucleotides are TGCGCCAGCAGCCCTAGGGTCGGGGTGCATGGCTACACCTTC.

This clone was detected a few times. This chain joins TRBV25-1 and TRBJ2-7; 10 nucleotides match TRBD2. Germline V lookup: CDR1 MGHDK, CDR2 SYGVNS. With V trimmed by 6 bases and J by 3 bases, 2 bases remained unmatched. The CDR3 is made up of 13 amino acids. The CDR3 DNA is TGTGCCAGCAGCCTAGCGGGAGACTACGAGCAGTACTTC. Translating it yields CASSLAGDYEQYF.

Many counts were recorded for this clone. V is TRBV9 and J is TRBJ2-5; 9 bases map to TRBD1. The germline V gene encodes CDR1 SGDLS and CDR2 YYNGEE. The CDR3 runs to 15 residues. V trimming: 5 bases; J trimming: 1 base; junction bases outside the gene matches: 6. For the CDR3, the DNA is TGTGCCAGCAGTCTCGTGACAGGGGGCCAAGAGACCCAGTACTTC. Encoded protein: CASSLVTGGQETQYF.